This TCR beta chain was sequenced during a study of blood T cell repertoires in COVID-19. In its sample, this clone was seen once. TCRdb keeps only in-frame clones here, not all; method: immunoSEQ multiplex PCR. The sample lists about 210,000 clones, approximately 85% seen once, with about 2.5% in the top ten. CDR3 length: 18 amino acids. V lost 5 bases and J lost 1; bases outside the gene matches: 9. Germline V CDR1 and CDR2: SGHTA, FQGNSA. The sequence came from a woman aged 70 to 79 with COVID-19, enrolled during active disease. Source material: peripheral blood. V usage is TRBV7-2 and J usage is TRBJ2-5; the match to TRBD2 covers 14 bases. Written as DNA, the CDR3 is TGTGCCAGCAGCCCGAGACTAGCGGGGGGGCCGGGCCAAGAGACCCAGTACTTC. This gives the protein CASSPRLAGGPGQETQYF.